These 17 T cell receptor beta chains were sequenced from one sample in a study of CD8 T cells in Susac syndrome. A quantity of about 0.45 to 1 ug RNA underwent reverse transcription using random hexamers. TCRdb passed the immunoSEQ multiplex PCR reads through MiXCR, listing each CDR3 protein once. The table lists some 130,000 distinct CDR3 sequences, around 91% of them singletons. What was sequenced was CD8+ T cells from PBMCs. These receptors came from a human donor with multiple sclerosis.

The V call is TRBV5-6, the J call TRBJ1-1; D unresolved. CDR1 is SGHDT and CDR2 is YYEEEE in the germline V gene. The CDR3 spans 14 residues. Trimming removed 2 bases at V and 0 bases at J, with 8 bases between. CDR3 residues: CASSFGVLNTEAFF. The CDR3 nucleotides are TGTGCCAGCAGCTTTGGAGTCTTGAACACTGAAGCTTTCTTT.

The CDR3 DNA sequence: TGCAGCGTTGTTCGGGAAGATGAAAAACTGTTTTTT. It encodes CSVVREDEKLFF. The gene calls are TRBV29-1 and TRBJ1-4; no clear D. CDR1 and CDR2 from the germline V gene are SQVTM and ANQGSEA. The V and J ends lost 4 bases and 6 bases respectively, with 9 bases between them. The length of the CDR3 is 12 residues.

V usage is TRBV5-1 and J usage is TRBJ1-1, with D possibly matching TRBD1 (6 bases). CDR1 and CDR2 from the germline V gene are SGHRS and YFSETQ. This CDR3 spans 12 amino acids. Trimming took off 3 bases at V and 8 bases at J, with 11 bases between the two ends. CDR3 nucleotide sequence: TGCGCCAGCAGCTCCGACAGGTTAGAAGCTTTCTTT. Protein product: CASSSDRLEAFF. The full variable domain, in which reference TRBV5-1 and TRBJ1-1 provide the parts outside the CDR3, is KAGVTQTPRYLIKTRGQQVTLSCSPISGHRSVSWYQQTPGQGLQFLFEYFSETQRNKGNFPGRFSGRQFSNSRSEMNVSTLELGDSALYLCASSSDRLEAFFGQGTRLTVV.

This clonotype was recorded a few times. The chain employs TRBV12-3 or TRBV12-4 and TRBJ2-2, with TRBD1 as a possible D gene (7 bases). V was pared by 7 bases and J by 5 bases, with 11 bases between. The CDR3 is 13 amino acids. Here the CDR3 reads CASTPGGTGELFF. In DNA, the CDR3 is TGTGCCAGCACCCCAGGGGGGACCGGGGAGCTGTTTTTT.

CDR3 in amino acids: CASSPSTGRGYEQYF. DNA of the CDR3: TGCGCCAGCAGCCCCTCTACAGGGAGGGGATACGAGCAGTACTTC. J is TRBJ2-7 and V is TRBV4-3; tentatively, D is TRBD2 (7 bases). V was cut by 4 bases and J by 4 bases, with 17 bases left in between. The germline V gene encodes CDR1 LGHNA and CDR2 YSLEER. This CDR3 has 15 residues.

For the CDR3, the DNA is TGTGCCAGCAGTTACCCCGTCGGGACTGAAGCTTTCTTT. This translates into CASSYPVGTEAFF. The genes are TRBV6-2 or TRBV6-3 and TRBJ1-1; D unresolved. The CDR3 extends over 13 amino acids. The germline gives CDR1 MNHEY, CDR2 SVGEGT. V was trimmed by 2 bases and J by 5 bases, leaving 9 bases between them.

CDR3 residues: CASSLLAGAGSEQYF. The CDR3 DNA follows: TGTGCCAGCAGCCTCTTAGCGGGAGCAGGGAGCGAGCAGTACTTC. The gene calls are TRBV7-9 and TRBJ2-7; 9 bases agree with TRBD2. V lost 5 bases, J lost 6 bases, and 11 bases stayed unmatched. Germline loops: CDR1 SEHNR, CDR2 FQNEAQ (reference sequence). The CDR3 covers 15 residues.

This chain links TRBV6-5 with TRBJ1-3; D gene ambiguous. Germline CDR1 MNHEY, CDR2 SVGAGI. The CDR3 contains 15 residues. Trimming left V 0 bases short and J 2 bases short, with 8 bases between. The CDR3 loop is CASSYSQLTGNTIYF. Here the CDR3 DNA reads TGTGCCAGCAGTTACTCTCAGTTAACTGGAAACACCATATATTTT.

The chain recombines TRBV27 with TRBJ2-4; maybe TRBD2 (7 bases). CDR1 MNHEY and CDR2 SMNVEV come from the germline V gene (reference sequence). V gave up 5 bases and J gave up 8 bases, with 10 bases separating them. The CDR3 covers 12 residues. The CDR3 loop reads CASSPGGHIQYF. The CDR3 region has the DNA TGTGCCAGCAGTCCCGGGGGGCACATTCAGTACTTC.

V is TRBV6-5 and J is TRBJ2-3, with TRBD1 identical over 7 bases. The CDR3 has 15 amino acids. V lost 7 bases and J lost 4; bases outside the gene matches: 11. CDR1 and CDR2 (germline): MNHEY, SVGAGI. The CDR3 reads CASIGRKGASDTQYF. The CDR3 DNA sequence: TGTGCCAGCATTGGGCGTAAGGGGGCTTCAGATACGCAGTATTTT.

The rearrangement uses TRBV27 and TRBJ2-7; D is possibly TRBD2 (6 bases). CDR1 and CDR2 (germline): MNHEY, SMNVEV (reference sequence). The CDR3 loop spans 14 amino acids. The ends were cut back, 8 bases at V and 0 bases at J, with 14 bases in the middle. The CDR3 DNA reads as TGTGCCAGCTACCGGGACTCCACCTCCTACGAGCAGTACTTC. Translating it yields CASYRDSTSYEQYF.

The J gene is TRBJ2-3, the V gene TRBV12-3 or TRBV12-4; D is uncertain. There are 13 residues in the CDR3. V was clipped by 6 bases and J by 2 bases, with 9 bases between them. This CDR3 is CASRPIPTDTQYF. The CDR3 DNA reads TGTGCCAGCAGGCCTATCCCCACAGATACGCAGTATTTT.

Only one count was recorded for this clonotype. This chain joins TRBV12-3 or TRBV12-4 and TRBJ1-5; D ambiguous. CDR3 length: 13 residues. The V and J ends lost 2 bases and 6 bases respectively, with 8 bases between them. In DNA form, the CDR3 reads TGTGCCAGCAGTTTATTAGGGAGTCAGCCCCAGCATTTT. As protein: CASSLLGSQPQHF.

The V call is TRBV29-1, the J call TRBJ2-1; 8 bases fit TRBD2. The ends lost 7 bases at V and 7 bases at J; junction bases unmatched: 6. The CDR3 is made up of 12 amino acids. Germline-derived CDR1 and CDR2 are SQVTM and ANQGSEA. The CDR3: CSAQGLVNEQFF. CDR3 DNA: TGCAGCGCCCAGGGACTAGTAAATGAGCAGTTCTTC.

This clonotype has a single count. This chain connects TRBV25-1 to TRBJ2-7; no reliable D call. From germline, CDR1 is MGHDK and CDR2 SYGVNS. V was cut by 0 bases and J by 7 bases, with 7 bases left in between. The CDR3 runs to 12 residues. The CDR3 reads CASSEYLDEQYF. Here the CDR3 DNA reads TGTGCCAGCAGTGAATACCTCGATGAGCAGTACTTC.

V usage is TRBV6-5 and J usage is TRBJ2-7, with D perhaps given as TRBD1 or TRBD2 (5 bases each). V dropped 2 bases and J dropped 1 base, with 12 bases sitting between them. Germline V gene lookup returns CDR1 MNHEY and CDR2 SVGAGI. The CDR3 contains 15 residues. Written as DNA, the CDR3 is TGTGCCAGCAGTTACGGGGGAGCTGGGTCCTACGAGCAGTACTTC. It encodes CASSYGGAGSYEQYF.

The chain uses TRBV5-6 and TRBJ2-7; TRBD2 aligns across 8 bases. There are 16 residues in the CDR3. The J segment lost 1 base and the V segment lost 0 bases, leaving 6 bases of the junction unmatched. CDR1 is SGHDT, CDR2 YYEEEE, per germline. DNA for the CDR3: TGTGCCAGCAGCTTGGATCCTAGCGGGTGGTCCTACGAGCAGTACTTC. It translates to CASSLDPSGWSYEQYF. The whole variable domain, filled in from reference TRBV5-6 and TRBJ2-7, reads DAGVTQSPTHLIKTRGQQVTLRCSPKSGHDTVSWYQQALGQGPQFIFQYYEEEERQRGNFPDRFSGHQFPNYSSELNVNALLLGDSALYLCASSLDPSGWSYEQYFGPGTRLTVT.